Below are 14 T cell receptor beta chains sequenced from a single sample in a study of cytomegalovirus exposure and HLA in healthy donors. PCR used 60 Vbeta primers and 13 Jbeta primers. Generated by immunoSEQ multiplex PCR, the TCRdb table keeps only in-frame clones and is missing some. The sample yields under 150,000 clones, around two thirds seen once. Material for sequencing was PBMCs. The receptors were gathered from a human donor in good health.

The chain uses TRBV4-2 and TRBJ1-5; D unresolved. V was clipped by 0 bases and J by 4 bases, with 10 bases between them. CDR1 is LGHNA, CDR2 YNFKEQ, per germline. This CDR3 spans 15 amino acids. The CDR3 nucleotides read TGTGCCAGCAGCCAAGACGGCAGCGATAATCAGCCCCAGCATTTT. Its protein is CASSQDGSDNQPQHF.

This clone was detected only a few times. Just one base apart from a much larger clone, this may be a read error. The rearrangement joins TRBV30 to TRBJ1-1; D remains unclear. The CDR3 is 12 amino acids. CDR1 is GTSNPN, CDR2 SVGIG, per germline (reference sequence). Trimming stripped 7 bases from V and 6 bases from J, with 15 bases between. The DNA of the CDR3 is TGTGCCTCTACAGCGGGTCGCGCTGAAGCTTTCTTT. This encodes CASTAGRAEAFF.

The chain combines TRBV11-2 with TRBJ2-7, with 11 bases lining up with TRBD2. V dropped 1 base and J dropped 3; count of bases not matched to a gene: 14. CDR1 and CDR2 (germline): SGHAT, FQNNGV. The length of the CDR3 is 19 residues. This chain's CDR3 is CASSLVGAGPGLADYEQYF. CDR3 DNA: TGTGCCAGCAGCTTAGTGGGCGCGGGCCCGGGACTAGCGGACTACGAGCAGTACTTC.

This chain connects TRBV5-1 to TRBJ2-2; TRBD1 agrees at 10 bases. J gave up 6 bases and V 3 bases, and 5 bases lay outside the gene matches. The CDR3 contains 15 residues. The germline V gene has CDR1 SGHRS and CDR2 YFSETQ. The CDR3 DNA sequence: TGCGCCAGCAGCTCGGGACAGGGGTCCTCCGGGGAGCTGTTTTTT. This translates into CASSSGQGSSGELFF.

J is TRBJ2-7 and V is TRBV7-8; TRBD2 aligns across 7 bases. Germline V gene sequence: CDR1 SGHVS, CDR2 FQNEAQ. The CDR3 runs to 18 residues. Trimming cost V 1 base and J 3 bases; bases outside gene matches: 15. Written as DNA, the CDR3 is TGTGCCAGCAGCTTAGGGCGTGGCGGGACTATTTTAATCTACGAGCAGTACTTC. It is translated as CASSLGRGGTILIYEQYF.

The chain joins TRBV7-3 to TRBJ2-1; maybe TRBD2 (5 bases). The CDR3 has 15 amino acids. The germline gives CDR1 SGHTA, CDR2 FQGTGA. V gave up 0 bases and J gave up 3 bases, with 9 bases separating them. The CDR3 loop is CASSLTVTSYNEQFF. Written as DNA, the CDR3 is TGTGCCAGCAGCTTAACGGTTACTAGCTACAATGAGCAGTTCTTC. Full variable domain (remainder filled in from reference TRBV7-3 and TRBJ2-1): GAGVSQTPSNKVTEKGKYVELRCDPISGHTALYWYRQSLGQGPEFLIYFQGTGAADDSGLPNDRFFAVRPEGSVSTLKIQRTERGDSAVYLCASSLTVTSYNEQFFGPGTRLTVL.

This clone was seen only once. The chain is built from TRBV19 and TRBJ1-5; D possibly corresponds to TRBD1 (6 bases). Germline V gene data show CDR1 as LNHDA and CDR2 as SQIVND (reference sequence). V was trimmed by 5 bases and J by 4 bases, leaving 18 bases between them. This CDR3 spans 16 amino acids. Written as DNA, the CDR3 is TGTGCCAGTAGTGGGAAGTACAGGGTAACGAATCAGCCCCAGCATTTT. Residues: CASSGKYRVTNQPQHF.

This clone was found a few times. The V call is TRBV28, the J call TRBJ1-5; no clear D. The CDR3 consists of 13 residues. The germline V and J ends were trimmed by 7 bases and 1 base, with 8 bases remaining between them. Germline CDR1 and CDR2: MDHEN and SYDVKM. The CDR3 loop is CASTRESNQPQHF. The CDR3, as DNA: TGTGCCAGCACTAGGGAGAGCAATCAGCCCCAGCATTTT.

The genes are TRBV7-8 and TRBJ2-2; D may be TRBD1 (6 bases). The CDR3 totals 17 residues. The germline V and J ends were trimmed by 3 bases and 5 bases, with 19 bases remaining between them. CDR1 is SGHVS, CDR2 FQNEAQ, per germline. CDR3 loop: CASSFSRDPQGTGELFF. CDR3 sequence (DNA): TGTGCCAGCAGCTTTTCCCGGGACCCCCAGGGGACCGGGGAGCTGTTTTTT.

A single count supports this clone. The V gene is TRBV19, the J gene TRBJ2-1, with 9 positions matching TRBD2. V dropped 5 bases and J dropped 4; count of bases not matched to a gene: 9. Germline V gene sequence: CDR1 LNHDA, CDR2 SQIVND (reference sequence). The length of the CDR3 is 16 residues. CDR3 loop: CASSAPSGIGYNEQFF. In DNA, the CDR3 is TGTGCCAGTAGTGCCCCTAGCGGGATTGGTTACAATGAGCAGTTCTTC.

The CDR3 nucleotides read TGTGCCAGCAGCTTAGTACTAGCGGGTGAGACCCAGTACTTC. This encodes CASSLVLAGETQYF. The chain couples TRBV7-2 to TRBJ2-5; TRBD2 aligns across 9 bases. This CDR3 spans 14 amino acids. The V segment lost 1 base and the J segment 5 bases; nucleotides outside the gene matches: 2. Germline V lookup: CDR1 SGHTA, CDR2 FQGNSA. The full variable domain, rest sourced from reference TRBV7-2 and TRBJ2-5, is GAGVSQSPSNKVTEKGKDVELRCDPISGHTALYWYRQSLGQGLEFLIYFQGNSAPDKSGLPSDRFSAERTGGSVSTLTIQRTQQEDSAVYLCASSLVLAGETQYFGPGTRLLVL.

This clone was observed a few times. The CDR3 nucleotides read TGTGCCTGGAGCCCCCCCTTGGGGGGAGTTTACAATGAGCAGTTCTTC. As protein: CAWSPPLGGVYNEQFF. The chain recombines TRBV30 with TRBJ2-1, with D tentatively TRBD2 (6 bases). Trimming removed 3 bases from V and 4 bases from J, with 19 bases in between. The CDR3 runs to 16 residues. Germline CDR1 GTSNPN, CDR2 SVGIG (reference sequence).

This chain links TRBV18 with TRBJ2-2, with a possible D match to TRBD1 (6 bases). Germline lookup yields CDR1 KGHSH and CDR2 LQKENI. This CDR3 is built from 16 residues. V shed 0 bases and J shed 0 bases, with 8 bases lying between them. The CDR3 DNA reads as TGTGCCAGCTCACCACCCGGGACACCGAACACCGGGGAGCTGTTTTTT. It translates to CASSPPGTPNTGELFF.

The count of this clone is one. V and J are TRBV5-4 and TRBJ1-1, with 7 positions matching TRBD1. The CDR3 length is 13 residues. From germline, CDR1 is SGHNT and CDR2 YYREEE (reference sequence). The J segment lost 5 bases and the V segment lost 8 bases, leaving 9 bases of the junction unmatched. The CDR3 DNA is TGTGCCAGTACAGGGGATCCGTGGACTGAAGCTTTCTTT. It specifies CASTGDPWTEAFF.